This T cell receptor beta chain was sequenced during a study of control samples from healthy donors and cancer patients. The CDR3 contains 16 residues. Germline trimming cut 2 bases from V and 1 base from J; bases unmatched to any gene: 8. Clones were sequenced by immunoSEQ multiplex PCR, and TCRdb holds only the in-frame ones, with some missing. The table includes about 130,000 clones, roughly 92% detected once. This clone was observed a single time. The sample taken for sequencing was blood. This chain uses TRBV5-3 with TRBJ2-7; 8 nucleotides line up with TRBD1. TRBV5-3 counts as an open reading frame of uncertain function. The receptor was derived from a man aged 18 to 35 in good health. The CDR3 bases are TGTGCCAGAAGCTTCCCCCCGACAGGGGATTCCTACGAGCAGTACTTC. It translates to CARSFPPTGDSYEQYF.